These 29 T cell receptor beta chains were sequenced from one sample in a study of blood T cell repertoires in COVID-19. TCRdb's copy holds only in-frame clones and misses some; the assay was immunoSEQ multiplex PCR. The sample lists about 150,000 clones, around 84% seen once, with roughly 1.5% in the top ten. Sequencing input: peripheral blood. The receptor source for this set is a man at least 80 years old with acute or convalescent COVID-19.

This chain joins TRBV5-1 and TRBJ1-6; the match to TRBD1 covers 8 bases. The CDR3 covers 15 residues. The germline gives CDR1 SGHRS, CDR2 YFSETQ. J was trimmed by 11 bases and V by 0 bases; bases with no gene match: 7. CDR3 DNA sequence: TGCGCCAGCAGCTTGGAGGGCAGGGGGCAGACACCCCTCCACTTT. Protein product: CASSLEGRGQTPLHF.

The chain has TRBV20-1 and TRBJ2-1, with TRBD2 matching 7 bases. CDR3 length: 15 residues. Germline V gene data show CDR1 as DFQATT and CDR2 as SNEGSKA (reference sequence). V trimming: 3 bases; J trimming: 5 bases; junction bases outside the gene matches: 10. The CDR3 nucleotides are TGCAGTGCTAGTGAGCGAGGGCTAGCGGACAATGAGCAGTTCTTC. It is translated as CSASERGLADNEQFF.

This clone was found a few times. The rearrangement uses TRBV28 and TRBJ2-6, with D possibly TRBD1 on 5 matching bases. V lost 5 bases and J lost 2, with 7 bases in between. The CDR3 length is 14 residues. Germline CDR1 and CDR2: MDHEN and SYDVKM. Written as DNA, the CDR3 is TGTGCCAGCAGTGAGACAGCTGGGGCCAACGTCCTGACTTTC. It is translated as CASSETAGANVLTF. Using reference TRBV28 and TRBJ2-6 for the parts outside the CDR3, the full variable domain is DVKVTQSSRYLVKRTGEKVFLECVQDMDHENMFWYRQDPGLGLRLIYFSYDVKMKEKGDIPEGYSVSREKKERFSLILESASTNQTSMYLCASSETAGANVLTFGAGSRLTVL.

The V and J genes are TRBV10-3 and TRBJ2-5, with 11 bases matching TRBD2. Germline V gene sequence: CDR1 ENHRY, CDR2 SYGVKD. With 4 bases clipped from V and 7 bases from J, the junction kept 8 bases outside the gene matches. This CDR3 spans 15 amino acids. The CDR3 bases are TGTGCCATCAGTGCTCTAGCGGGGGGCCTGGGGACCCAGTACTTC. Encoded protein: CAISALAGGLGTQYF.

The chain uses TRBV7-8 and TRBJ2-5; 9 bases are a match to TRBD1. CDR1 and CDR2 (germline): SGHVS, FQNEAQ. This CDR3 is built from 16 residues. Trimming cost V 5 bases and J 4 bases; bases outside gene matches: 11. This chain's CDR3 is CASSVYTGQGGETQYF. CDR3 in DNA: TGTGCCAGCAGCGTATATACGGGACAGGGCGGAGAGACCCAGTACTTC. The full variable domain, rest sourced from reference TRBV7-8 and TRBJ2-5, is GAGVSQSPRYKVAKRGQDVALRCDPISGHVSLFWYQQALGQGPEFLTYFQNEAQLDKSGLPSDRFFAERPEGSVSTLKIQRTQQEDSAVYLCASSVYTGQGGETQYFGPGTRLLVL.

The chain uses TRBV24-1 and TRBJ1-2, with D tentatively TRBD1 (6 bases). The length of the CDR3 is 15 residues. Trimming removed 4 bases from V and 6 bases from J, with 17 bases in between. Germline assignment: CDR1 KGHDR and CDR2 SFDVKD. DNA for the CDR3: TGTGCCACCAGTGACCCGGGGGGCCCGAAGAATGGCTACACCTTC. Its translation: CATSDPGGPKNGYTF.

This chain uses TRBV6-6 with TRBJ2-2, with 7 bases that match TRBD2. The V gene end was trimmed by 6 bases and the J gene end by 15 bases; junction bases not matched to a gene: 7. Germline lookup yields CDR1 MNHNY and CDR2 SVGAGI (reference sequence). The CDR3 is 11 amino acids. The CDR3: CASSSREVVFF. The CDR3 DNA reads TGTGCCAGCAGCTCCCGGGAGGTGGTGTTTTTT.

This clone occurred a few times. The chain recombines TRBV5-1 with TRBJ1-6; D ambiguous. CDR1 SGHRS and CDR2 YFSETQ come from the germline V gene. There are 16 residues in the CDR3. V was trimmed by 1 base and J by 7 bases, leaving 15 bases between them. The CDR3 loop is CASSLSSAGENSPLHF. The CDR3 nucleotides read TGCGCCAGCAGCTTGTCATCCGCGGGAGAAAATTCACCCCTCCACTTT.

This clone has just a few counts. The J gene is TRBJ1-6, the V gene TRBV6-1; 11 bases agree with TRBD1. V lost 8 bases, J lost 9 bases, and 6 bases stayed unmatched. Germline V gene data show CDR1 as MNHNS and CDR2 as SASEGT. The CDR3 runs to 14 residues. CDR3 sequence: CASGIGTGGSPLHF. CDR3 sequence (DNA): TGTGCCAGCGGGATCGGGACAGGGGGTTCACCCCTCCACTTT.

The chain couples TRBV7-3 to TRBJ1-1, with D unresolved. Germline V gene data show CDR1 as SGHTA and CDR2 as FQGTGA. V lost 4 bases and J lost 7, with 13 bases in between. This CDR3 spans 13 amino acids. DNA for the CDR3: TGTGCCAGCAGCTATAACAGCGGCAGTGAAGCTTTCTTT. Amino acids: CASSYNSGSEAFF.

The genes are TRBV5-5 and TRBJ2-3; D gene ambiguous. Germline values: CDR1 SGHKS, CDR2 YYEKEE (reference sequence). This CDR3 region has 16 residues. Trimming left V 0 bases short and J 0 bases short, with 11 bases between. CDR3 DNA sequence: TGTGCCAGCAGCTTGGTGGCGGCTCCTAGCACAGATACGCAGTATTTT. This codes for CASSLVAAPSTDTQYF.

The chain combines TRBV9 with TRBJ2-5, with 12 bases aligning to TRBD2. Germline V gives CDR1 SGDLS, CDR2 YYNGEE. V shed 3 bases, J shed 5 bases, and the junction held 5 bases outside the gene matches. The CDR3 spans 15 residues. The CDR3 spells CASSGGTSGLETQYF. CDR3 nucleotides: TGTGCCAGCAGCGGAGGGACTAGCGGGTTGGAGACCCAGTACTTC.

This clone has only a few counts. This chain joins TRBV5-1 and TRBJ2-7; maybe TRBD1 (5 bases). CDR1 SGHRS and CDR2 YFSETQ come from the germline V gene. V was cut by 4 bases and J by 6 bases, with 17 bases left in between. The CDR3 length is 14 residues. CDR3 sequence reads: CASSPGSIMSEQYV. CDR3 DNA sequence: TGCGCCAGCAGCCCAGGGTCCATTATGAGCGAGCAGTACGTC.

In DNA, the CDR3 is TGTGCCAGCAGCCATTGGGGGACAGGGGGTGGTAATTCACCCCTCCACTTT. It encodes CASSHWGTGGGNSPLHF. The chain recombines TRBV11-2 with TRBJ1-6, with 11 positions matching TRBD1. V lost 5 bases, J lost 6 bases, and 9 bases stayed unmatched. The CDR3 is 17 amino acids. In germline, CDR1 is SGHAT, CDR2 FQNNGV.

The chain carries TRBV18 and TRBJ1-2; no definite D call. V was clipped by 2 bases and J by 0 bases, with 16 bases between them. Germline V gene data show CDR1 as KGHSH and CDR2 as LQKENI. The CDR3 has 17 amino acids. The CDR3, as DNA: TGTGCCAGCTCACCAATGGAGGGCCTAGTTCCTAACTATGGCTACACCTTC. It specifies CASSPMEGLVPNYGYTF.

The gene calls are TRBV7-2 and TRBJ1-2; 7 bases match TRBD1. The V gene's germline CDR1 is SGHTA and CDR2 FQGNSA. V lost 5 bases and J lost 4; bases outside the gene matches: 7. This CDR3 is 14 amino acids long. The CDR3 reads CASSTEGQPYGYTF. The CDR3, as DNA: TGTGCCAGCAGCACCGAGGGACAGCCCTATGGCTACACCTTC.

The rearrangement uses TRBV3-1 (or the pseudogene TRBV3-2) and TRBJ1-4, with D perhaps TRBD1 (5 bases). Germline V lookup: CDR1 LGHDT, CDR2 YNNKEL (reference sequence). This CDR3 region has 13 residues. The V and J ends lost 5 bases and 8 bases respectively, with 12 bases between them. The CDR3 loop reads CASSDSPGEKLFF. The DNA for the CDR3 is TGTGCCAGCAGCGATTCTCCAGGGGAAAAACTGTTTTTT.

The chain is built from TRBV5-4 and TRBJ2-2; 8 positions match TRBD1. CDR3 length: 17 residues. Trimming took 3 bases from V and 3 from J; bases not matched to a gene: 10. Germline V gives CDR1 SGHNT, CDR2 YYREEE (reference sequence). The CDR3 region has the DNA TGTGCCAGCAGCTCCTTTGTACAGGGGGTTGACACCGGGGAGCTGTTTTTT. Protein: CASSSFVQGVDTGELFF. Drawing the rest from reference TRBV5-4 and TRBJ2-2, the complete variable domain is ETGVTQSPTHLIKTRGQQVTLRCSSQSGHNTVSWYQQALGQGPQFIFQYYREEENGRGNFPPRFSGLQFPNYSSELNVNALELDDSALYLCASSSFVQGVDTGELFFGEGSRLTVL.

V is TRBV7-8 and J is TRBJ2-2; 8 bases align to TRBD2. The CDR3 runs 16 residues. Losses at the gene ends were 4 bases for V and 0 bases for J; bases not matched to a gene: 4. Germline assignment: CDR1 SGHVS and CDR2 FQNEAQ. CDR3 nucleotide sequence: TGTGCCAGCAGCTCCCGCGGGGGGACGAACACCGGGGAGCTGTTTTTT. This gives the protein CASSSRGGTNTGELFF. The variable domain in full, with the rest retrieved from reference TRBV7-8 and TRBJ2-2, is GAGVSQSPRYKVAKRGQDVALRCDPISGHVSLFWYQQALGQGPEFLTYFQNEAQLDKSGLPSDRFFAERPEGSVSTLKIQRTQQEDSAVYLCASSSRGGTNTGELFFGEGSRLTVL.

The chain carries TRBV6-5 and TRBJ1-2, with D maybe TRBD1 (6 bases). CDR1 is MNHEY and CDR2 is SVGAGI in the germline V gene. Trimming left V 6 bases short and J 10 bases short, with 24 bases between. CDR3 length equals 15 residues. The CDR3 sequence is CASRPSGQPIQTYTF. In nucleotides, the CDR3 is TGTGCCAGCAGACCATCAGGACAGCCCATCCAAACCTACACCTTC.

The chain joins TRBV2 to TRBJ2-1, with 11 bases fitting TRBD2. The CDR3 is 14 amino acids. J gave up 7 bases and V 7 bases, and 6 bases lay outside the gene matches. CDR1 is SNHLY, CDR2 FYNNEI, per germline. The CDR3 sequence is CASIPSGGWNEQFF. In DNA form, the CDR3 reads TGTGCCAGCATTCCTAGCGGGGGGTGGAATGAGCAGTTCTTC.

J is TRBJ1-2 and V is TRBV19; TRBD1 aligns across 9 bases. There are 16 residues in the CDR3. The germline V gene encodes CDR1 LNHDA and CDR2 SQIVND (reference sequence). The V gene end was trimmed by 4 bases and the J gene end by 0 bases; junction bases not matched to a gene: 6. CDR3 residues: CASSNGQGLSNYGYTF. CDR3 DNA: TGTGCCAGTAGTAACGGACAGGGGCTCTCTAACTATGGCTACACCTTC.

The chain links TRBV2 to TRBJ1-2; D may be TRBD1 (6 bases). V lost 4 bases, J lost 4 bases, and 25 bases lay in between. Germline V CDR1 and CDR2: SNHLY, FYNNEI. The CDR3 is 18 residues long. The CDR3 coding sequence is TGTGCCAGCAGTGCCCCCGGAGCCACAGGGACCAGATCCTATGGCTACACCTTC. This gives the protein CASSAPGATGTRSYGYTF. The full variable domain, completed using reference TRBV2 and TRBJ1-2, is EPEVTQTPSHQVTQMGQEVILRCVPISNHLYFYWYRQILGQKVEFLVSFYNNEISEKSEIFDDQFSVERPDGSNFTLKIRSTKLEDSAMYFCASSAPGATGTRSYGYTFGSGTRLTVV.

This rearrangement joins TRBV6-5 to TRBJ2-1, with 9 bases aligning to TRBD1. This CDR3 contains 16 residues. CDR1 MNHEY and CDR2 SVGAGI come from the germline V gene. V trimming: 0 bases; J trimming: 4 bases; junction bases outside the gene matches: 4. CDR3 nucleotides: TGTGCCAGCAGTTACTCCGGGACAGGGCGGTACAATGAGCAGTTCTTC. It yields the protein CASSYSGTGRYNEQFF.

The chain couples TRBV6-5 to TRBJ1-2; possible D gene TRBD1, 6 bases. The CDR3 is made up of 13 amino acids. Trimming shortened V by 7 bases and J by 7 bases, and 16 bases separated the two germline ends. The germline CDR1 and CDR2 sequences are MNHEY and SVGAGI. The CDR3 protein is CASTGVQMGGYTF. The CDR3 DNA sequence: TGTGCCAGCACAGGGGTCCAAATGGGTGGCTACACCTTC.

The rearrangement links TRBV5-1 to TRBJ1-1; possible D gene TRBD1, 5 bases. CDR3 length: 15 amino acids. Trimming removed 5 bases at V and 2 bases at J, with 16 bases between. In germline, CDR1 is SGHRS, CDR2 YFSETQ. Written as DNA, the CDR3 is TGCGCCAGCAGTCCAGGGCGCCAACTTAACACTGAAGCTTTCTTT. Its translation is CASSPGRQLNTEAFF.

The table lists this clone with a count of one. The chain combines TRBV6-5 with TRBJ2-3; 8 bases align to TRBD2. Trimming cost V 2 bases and J 4 bases; bases outside gene matches: 2. From germline, CDR1 is MNHEY and CDR2 SVGAGI. This CDR3 spans 14 amino acids. CDR3 amino acids: CASSYRGGADTQYF. The CDR3 region has the DNA TGTGCCAGCAGTTACCGGGGGGGGGCAGATACGCAGTATTTT.

This chain uses TRBV7-9 with TRBJ2-1, with TRBD1 as a possible D gene (5 bases). CDR3 length: 11 residues. Trimming pared 5 bases from V and 7 bases from J, leaving 6 bases between. Germline loops: CDR1 SEHNR, CDR2 FQNEAQ (reference sequence). CDR3 sequence: CASSKGNEQFF. In DNA form, the CDR3 reads TGTGCCAGCAGCAAGGGGAATGAGCAGTTCTTC.

This chain links TRBV7-8 with TRBJ1-2, with 8 bases matching TRBD1. Trimming at V came to 3 bases and at J to 2 bases, leaving 5 bases not matched to a gene. The CDR3 extends over 15 amino acids. CDR1 and CDR2 from the germline V gene are SGHVS and FQNEAQ. The CDR3 region has the DNA TGTGCCAGCAGCTTGGCCGGGACAGGCAACTATGGCTACACCTTC. Protein product: CASSLAGTGNYGYTF.